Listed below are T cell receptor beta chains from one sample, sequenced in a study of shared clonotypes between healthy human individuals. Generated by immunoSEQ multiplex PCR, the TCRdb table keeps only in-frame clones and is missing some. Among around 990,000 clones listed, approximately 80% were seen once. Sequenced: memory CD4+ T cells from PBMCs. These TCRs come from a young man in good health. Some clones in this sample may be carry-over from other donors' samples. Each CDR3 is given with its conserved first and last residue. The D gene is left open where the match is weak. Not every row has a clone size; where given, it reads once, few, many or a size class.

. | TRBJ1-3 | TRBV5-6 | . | TGTGCCAGCAGCTTGGTGAACACCATATATTTT | CASSLVNTIYF
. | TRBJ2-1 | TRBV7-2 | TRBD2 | TGTGCCAGCAGCCGCCTCGGGACTAGCGGACACAATGAGCAGTTCTTC | CASSRLGTSGHNEQFF
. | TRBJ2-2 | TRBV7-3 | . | TGTGCCAGCAGTCCAGACCGGTGGAACACCGGGGAGCTGTTTTTT | CASSPDRWNTGELFF
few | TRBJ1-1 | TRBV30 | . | TGTGCCTGGAGTGTAGGGAGGTGGGGGGGCTGGACTGAAGCTTTCTTT | CAWSVGRWGGWTEAFF
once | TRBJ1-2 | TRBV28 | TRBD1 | TGTGCCAGCATCGCCGGGCAGGGGGACCTGGGGGGCTACACCTTC | CASIAGQGDLGGYTF
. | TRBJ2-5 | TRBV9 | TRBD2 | TGTGCCAGCAGCGTAGGGGCTAGCGGGAGCCAAGAGACCCAGTACTTC | CASSVGASGSQETQYF
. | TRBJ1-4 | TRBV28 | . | TGTGCCAGCAGTTCGACATACACAACTAATGAAAAACTGTTTTTT | CASSSTYTTNEKLFF
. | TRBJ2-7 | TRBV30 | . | TGTGCCTGGAGTCCAGGGGGGATCTCCTACGAGCAGTACTTC | CAWSPGGISYEQYF
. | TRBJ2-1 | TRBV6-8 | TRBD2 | TGTGCCAGCAGTTACAGGCGGGAGGTTCCCAATGAGCAGTTCTTC | CASSYRREVPNEQFF
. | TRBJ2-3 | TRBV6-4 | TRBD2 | TGTGCCAGCAGTGATTCTTCGACTAGCGGGGGACGCGGGCAGTATTTT | CASSDSSTSGGRGQYF
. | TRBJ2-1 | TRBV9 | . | TGTGCCAGCAGCGTAGGGGGACACAATGAGCAGTTCTTC | CASSVGGHNEQFF
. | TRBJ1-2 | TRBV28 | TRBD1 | TGTGCCAGCAGTCCTCGGGACAGCTCTAACTATGGCTACACCTTC | CASSPRDSSNYGYTF
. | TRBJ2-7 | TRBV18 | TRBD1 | TGTGCCAGCTCACCGGACAGGGGGCACGAGCAGTACTTC | CASSPDRGHEQYF
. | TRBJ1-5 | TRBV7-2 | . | TGTGCCAGCAGCCTGAGCCTTAATCAGCCCCAGCATTTT | CASSLSLNQPQHF
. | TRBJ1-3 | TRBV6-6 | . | TGTGCCAGCAGTTACTCGTCCGGGGTCGGAAACACCATATATTTT | CASSYSSGVGNTIYF
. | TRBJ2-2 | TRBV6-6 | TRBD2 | TGTGCCAGCAGTTACGGGTTGGCGGGAGGGGCCGGGGAGCTGTTTTTT | CASSYGLAGGAGELFF
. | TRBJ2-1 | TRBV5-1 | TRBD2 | TGCGCCAGCAGATGGGGGACTAGTTATCACAATGAGCAGTTCTTC | CASRWGTSYHNEQFF
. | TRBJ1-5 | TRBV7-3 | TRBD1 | TGTGCCAGCAGTTTGACAGGGGCTAGCAATCAGCCCCAGCATTTT | CASSLTGASNQPQHF
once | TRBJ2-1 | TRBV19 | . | TGTGCCAGTAGGTCCCAGGGTGGAATCGCCTACAATGAGCAGTTCTTC | CASRSQGGIAYNEQFF
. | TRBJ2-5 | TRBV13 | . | TGTGCCAGCAGCCCGGGTTTTGTGGCGGGCCAAGAGACCCAGTACTTC | CASSPGFVAGQETQYF
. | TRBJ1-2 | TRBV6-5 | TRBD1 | TGTGCCAGCAGTGGACAGGGGTATAACTATGGCTACACCTTC | CASSGQGYNYGYTF
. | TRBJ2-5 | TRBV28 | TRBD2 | TGTGCCAGCAGTTTCACCTCTGGACTAGCGGGAGTAGGGGAGACCCAGTACTTC | CASSFTSGLAGVGETQYF
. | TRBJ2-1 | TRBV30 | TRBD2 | TGTGCCTGGAGTGTGGGAGCGGGAGAGGATGAGCAGTTCTTC | CAWSVGAGEDEQFF